These 9 T cell receptor beta chains share one sample of origin, sequenced in a study of cytomegalovirus exposure and HLA in healthy donors. PCR involved 60 Vbeta and 13 Jbeta primers. Assay: immunoSEQ multiplex PCR; the TCRdb copy retains only in-frame clones and omits some. The data contain under 200,000 clones, about 77% of them singletons. The sample was PBMCs. The receptors originated from a man in his sixties in good health and CMV-seronegative.

This chain joins TRBV19 and TRBJ1-4, with D possibly being TRBD1 (5 bases). Germline loops: CDR1 LNHDA, CDR2 SQIVND (reference sequence). Trimming took off 8 bases at V and 7 bases at J, with 20 bases between the two ends. The CDR3 has 15 amino acids. The CDR3 is CASRRTQGRTEKLFF. The CDR3 nucleotides are TGTGCCAGTCGCCGGACCCAGGGTCGGACTGAAAAACTGTTTTTT.

The J gene is TRBJ1-5, the V gene TRBV6-1; D might be TRBD1 (5 bases). The germline V and J ends were trimmed by 6 bases and 2 bases, with 11 bases remaining between them. Germline loops: CDR1 MNHNS, CDR2 SASEGT. The CDR3 has 14 residues. In nucleotides, the CDR3 is TGTGCCAGCAGGTGGACACAGGGCAATCAGCCCCAGCATTTT. This codes for CASRWTQGNQPQHF.

This clone was seen once. V and J are TRBV27 and TRBJ2-6; 7 bases fit TRBD1. Trimming at V came to 5 bases and at J to 2 bases, leaving 3 bases not matched to a gene. CDR3 length: 15 amino acids. Germline CDR1 MNHEY, CDR2 SMNVEV (reference sequence). The CDR3 bases are TGTGCCAGCAGTCCTACAGGGGCTGGGGCCAACGTCCTGACTTTC. Protein: CASSPTGAGANVLTF.

In this sample, this clone turned up once. V and J are TRBV4-3 and TRBJ2-2; D unresolved. With 3 bases removed from V and 0 bases from J, the gap between germline ends came to 5 bases. CDR3 size: 14 residues. Germline values: CDR1 LGHNA, CDR2 YSLEER. DNA of the CDR3: TGCGCCAGCAGCCAGGGCTCGAACACCGGGGAGCTGTTTTTT. Amino acid sequence: CASSQGSNTGELFF.

This chain links TRBV6-5 with TRBJ2-7; TRBD1 is a possible D gene (6 bases). Looked up from germline, CDR1 is MNHEY and CDR2 is SVGAGI. V was cut by 5 bases and J by 0 bases, with 11 bases left in between. This CDR3 spans 14 amino acids. CDR3 nucleotide sequence: TGTGCCAGCAGTGACAGGACGCCCTCCTACGAGCAGTACTTC. Translation gives CASSDRTPSYEQYF.

V usage is TRBV19 and J usage is TRBJ1-2, with 8 bases aligning to TRBD1. Per the germline V gene, CDR1 is LNHDA and CDR2 is SQIVND (reference sequence). The ends lost 3 bases at V and 2 bases at J; junction bases unmatched: 5. This CDR3 spans 15 amino acids. CDR3 bases: TGTGCCAGTAGTATGAGGACAGGGTCAAACTATGGCTACACCTTC. This gives the protein CASSMRTGSNYGYTF.

The chain combines TRBV30 with TRBJ2-1; possibly TRBD1 for D (5 bases). The germline V gene encodes CDR1 GTSNPN and CDR2 SVGIG (reference sequence). Trimming removed 2 bases from V and 4 bases from J, with 12 bases in between. CDR3 length equals 14 residues. The CDR3 spells CAWSIGAGYNEQFF. The CDR3 nucleotides are TGTGCCTGGAGTATAGGGGCCGGGTACAATGAGCAGTTCTTC.

The CDR3 loop is CASNQGGERAEAFF. The CDR3 coding sequence is TGCGCCAGCAACCAGGGTGGGGAGAGGGCTGAAGCTTTCTTT. The chain links TRBV4-1 to TRBJ1-1, with a tentative D call TRBD1 (5 bases). CDR3 size: 14 residues. V lost 7 bases to trimming and J lost 6 bases, with 18 bases between them. Germline CDR1 reads MGHRA; CDR2 reads YSYEKL.

The genes are TRBV5-1 and TRBJ2-1, with TRBD2 identical over 7 bases. V was clipped by 0 bases and J by 5 bases; unmatched bases: 5. The CDR3 length is 15 residues. The V gene's germline CDR1 is SGHRS and CDR2 YFSETQ. The CDR3 region has the DNA TGCGCCAGCAGCTTGGGGGTTACTAGCGACAATGAGCAGTTCTTC. This encodes CASSLGVTSDNEQFF. Full variable domain (remainder filled in from reference TRBV5-1 and TRBJ2-1): KAGVTQTPRYLIKTRGQQVTLSCSPISGHRSVSWYQQTPGQGLQFLFEYFSETQRNKGNFPGRFSGRQFSNSRSEMNVSTLELGDSALYLCASSLGVTSDNEQFFGPGTRLTVL.